The clone carrying this TCR beta chain has just a few counts. Its antigen is not identified. Clones were read by immunoSEQ multiplex PCR, and TCRdb kept only the in-frame ones, dropping some. The sample includes 250,000 to 350,000 clones, more than 70% of them seen just once. The trim removed 4 bases at V and 5 bases at J, leaving 10 bases unmatched. CDR1 is MNHNY and CDR2 is SVGAGI in the germline V gene (reference sequence). This CDR3 spans 15 amino acids. These data are taken from a study of cytotoxic CD8 clonotypes in ibrutinib-treated CLL. Study-level points and caveats: Clonotypes that were public were uncommon, and they contracted or stayed stable on treatment.

This clonotype originated in a human donor with chronic lymphocytic leukemia. The sequencing here drew on PBMCs, taken at disease progression, from a patient treated with ibrutinib. The chain joins TRBV6-6 to TRBJ2-5; 7 bases map to TRBD1. The CDR3 nucleotides read TGTGCCAGCAGTTCTGCATCGGGACAGTTGGAGACCCAGTACTTC. As protein: CASSSASGQLETQYF.